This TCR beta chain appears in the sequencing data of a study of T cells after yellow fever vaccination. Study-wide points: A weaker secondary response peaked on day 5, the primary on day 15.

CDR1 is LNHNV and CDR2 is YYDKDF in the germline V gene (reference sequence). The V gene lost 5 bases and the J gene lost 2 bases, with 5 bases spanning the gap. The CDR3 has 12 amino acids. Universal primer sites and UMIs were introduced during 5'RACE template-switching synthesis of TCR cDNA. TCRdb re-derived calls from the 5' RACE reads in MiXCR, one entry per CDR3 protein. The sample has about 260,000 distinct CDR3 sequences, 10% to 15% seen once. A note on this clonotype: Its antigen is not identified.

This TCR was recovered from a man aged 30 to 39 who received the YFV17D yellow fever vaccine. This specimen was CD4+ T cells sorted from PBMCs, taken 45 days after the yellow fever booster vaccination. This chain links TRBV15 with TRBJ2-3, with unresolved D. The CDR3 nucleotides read TGTGCCACCAGCTGGAACACAGATACGCAGTATTTT. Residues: CATSWNTDTQYF.